The clone carrying this T cell receptor beta chain has only a few counts. Its antigen is unknown. V gave up 1 base and J gave up 8 bases, with 11 bases separating them. This CDR3 has 13 residues. CDR1 and CDR2 (germline): SGHTA, FQGNSA. The sample comes from a study of regulatory T cells in long-lasting Graves disease. Study outcomes and limitations: In persistent patients, shared public clonotypes (about 2,800) outnumbered those in new patients (about 970). Sample size, which was small, may have reduced accuracy.

Time point indicated: persistent/refractory GD, antithyroid drugs over 5 years with positive TRAb. Construction of the TCR library relied on RNA isolated from PBMCs. Arm-PCR of CDR3 regions and iRepertoire HTBI primers were used to build TCR beta libraries. TCRdb itself ran the multiplex PCR reads through MiXCR, one entry per CDR3 protein. The sample shows about 660,000 distinct CDR3 sequences, approximately 29% of them seen only once. The clonotype was recovered from a female donor with Graves disease. Sequenced here: peripheral blood mononuclear cells (PBMCs), sampled when the disease was refractory, from a patient treated with antithyroid drugs. The chain carries TRBV7-2 and TRBJ1-2; no firm D call. In nucleotides, the CDR3 is TGTGCCAGCAGCTTAGGGCCGGGAAGAGGCTACACCTTC. Protein: CASSLGPGRGYTF.